This T cell receptor (beta chain) originates from a study of blood T cell repertoires in COVID-19. This table comes from immunoSEQ multiplex PCR, and its TCRdb copy is limited to in-frame clones, with some not included. The repertoire includes some 170,000 clones, about 83% of them detected once, and around 13% sits in the top ten. Trimming removed 4 bases from V and 0 bases from J; junction bases left unmatched: 4. The CDR3 length is 17 residues. CDR1 and CDR2 from the germline V gene are LNHDA and SQIVND (reference sequence). This TCR came from a woman aged 70-85 years with COVID-19, enrolled during active disease. Sample: peripheral blood. The chain recombines TRBV19 with TRBJ2-1, with 12 bases aligning to TRBD2. The CDR3 bases are TGTGCCAGTAGTAAAGGACTAGCGGGATACTCCTACAATGAGCAGTTCTTC. This encodes CASSKGLAGYSYNEQFF.